This T cell receptor beta chain stems from a study of CD8 T cells in ankylosing spondylitis. TCRdb called the 5' RACE reads again in MiXCR, with one record for every CDR3 protein. The sample carries 250,000 to 400,000 distinct CDR3 sequences, approximately 10% recorded once. The V segment lost 3 bases and the J segment 10 bases; nucleotides outside the gene matches: 16. Germline V lookup: CDR1 SGHKS, CDR2 YYEKEE (reference sequence). The CDR3 has 16 amino acids. Study results and limitations: Disease-linked clones, CD8+, were relatively rare in peripheral blood.

This clonotype turned up a few times. The target antigen is unknown. The sequenced sample was blood, either unsorted or a sorted T cell fraction (not recorded which). The receptor's source is a female donor with ankylosing spondylitis or in good health (not recorded which). This rearrangement joins TRBV5-5 to TRBJ2-3; 8 nucleotides line up with TRBD2. The CDR3 loop reads CASSSLGVSGAEAQYF. The CDR3 nucleotides are TGTGCCAGCAGCTCGTTAGGGGTTAGCGGGGCAGAGGCGCAGTATTTT.